Included here is one TCR beta chain sequence, with context. The germline gene is not matched at one end of the junction; a read error may be the cause. CDR3 length equals 12 residues. Germline V gene sequence: CDR1 SSHAT, CDR2 FNYEAQ (reference sequence). These data come from a study of CD8+ T cells in alopecia areata. Extracted RNA was reverse transcribed into cDNA, the sequencing template. The method was immunoSEQ multiplex PCR; TCRdb's version includes in-frame clones alone and lacks a portion of them. This sample has 200,000 to 250,000 clones; roughly 69% occur once, and the top ten carry under 1.5%.

This sequence originates from a human donor with alopecia areata. The V and J genes are TRBV7-7 and TRBJ2-1; maybe TRBD2 (5 bases). The source material was CD4+ T cells sorted from blood, sampled at week 0. The CDR3: CASSPMRDEQFF. For the CDR3, the DNA is TGTGCTAGCAGCCCCATGAGGGATGAGCAGTTCTTC.